What follows are 32 T cell receptor beta chains derived from one specimen sequenced in a study of blood T cell repertoires in COVID-19. Only in-frame clones appear in the TCRdb table, and some are missing; sequencing was by immunoSEQ multiplex PCR. The data contain some 380,000 clones, about 90% of them seen just once; the ten biggest clones take up 6.5% to 8%. The sequencing input was peripheral blood. The receptors were gathered from a man between 18 and 29 years old with active or convalescent COVID-19.

This clone was observed a single time. The chain employs TRBV3-1 (or the pseudogene TRBV3-2) and TRBJ2-7, with TRBD1 matching 9 bases. CDR1 is LGHDT, CDR2 YNNKEL, per germline (reference sequence). This CDR3 comprises 15 residues. V shed 1 base and J 3 bases; nucleotides not matched to a gene: 4. The CDR3 DNA reads TGTGCCAGCAGCCAAGGGACAGGGGCGTTCTACGAGCAGTACTTC. It yields the protein CASSQGTGAFYEQYF.

J is TRBJ2-3 and V is TRBV7-2; 7 nucleotides agree with TRBD2. Germline V lookup: CDR1 SGHTA, CDR2 FQGNSA. V lost 5 bases, J lost 2 bases, and 4 bases stayed unmatched. The CDR3 extends over 14 amino acids. The DNA for the CDR3 is TGTGCCAGCAGCCGGGACTACCCCACAGATACGCAGTATTTT. It codes for CASSRDYPTDTQYF.

The CDR3 reads CASQTLAGGRYNEQFF. The CDR3 DNA is TGTGCCAGCCAGACCTTAGCGGGAGGAAGGTACAATGAGCAGTTCTTC. The gene calls are TRBV27 and TRBJ2-1; 10 positions match TRBD2. Germline lookup yields CDR1 MNHEY and CDR2 SMNVEV (reference sequence). The V segment lost 8 bases and the J segment 4 bases; nucleotides outside the gene matches: 11. The CDR3 has 16 residues.

CDR3 protein: CASSPWRGKYF. CDR3 sequence (DNA): TGCGCCAGCAGCCCTTGGCGGGGCAAGTACTTC. This chain connects TRBV5-1 to TRBJ2-5, with a tentative D call TRBD2 (6 bases). CDR3 size: 11 residues. The ends were cut back, 4 bases at V and 12 bases at J, with 13 bases in the middle. Germline CDR1 is SGHRS and CDR2 is YFSETQ.

This chain connects TRBV6-5 to TRBJ1-1, with D tentatively TRBD1 (5 bases). Germline V gene lookup returns CDR1 MNHEY and CDR2 SVGAGI. This CDR3 spans 13 amino acids. Trimming left V 6 bases short and J 1 base short, with 9 bases between. The CDR3 nucleotides are TGTGCCAGCAGCGTACAGGAGAACACTGAAGCTTTCTTT. This sequence encodes CASSVQENTEAFF.

This clone ranks as medium-sized. The CDR3 sequence is CASSPLAGPSSYNEQFF. In nucleotides, the CDR3 is TGTGCCAGCAGTCCCCTAGCGGGACCCAGCTCCTACAATGAGCAGTTCTTC. V and J are TRBV27 and TRBJ2-1; 9 bases fit TRBD2. Germline V lookup: CDR1 MNHEY, CDR2 SMNVEV (reference sequence). The CDR3 extends over 17 amino acids. With 5 bases clipped from V and 0 bases from J, the junction kept 8 bases outside the gene matches.

V usage is TRBV6-2 or TRBV6-3 and J usage is TRBJ1-1; tentative D call: TRBD1 (6 bases). With 1 base removed from V and 11 bases from J, the gap between germline ends came to 14 bases. Germline CDR1 is MNHEY and CDR2 is SVGEGT. CDR3 length: 13 residues. The CDR3, as DNA: TGTGCCAGCAGTTACTGGGGGGGCGTCGGGGCTTTCTTT. It is translated as CASSYWGGVGAFF.

This chain links TRBV6-5 with TRBJ2-5, with D maybe TRBD1 (6 bases). CDR3 length: 15 amino acids. CDR1 and CDR2 from the germline V gene are MNHEY and SVGAGI. V was trimmed by 2 bases and J by 4 bases, leaving 14 bases between them. The CDR3 DNA sequence: TGTGCCAGCAGTTACCTCAGGGGAATGGGAGAGACCCAGTACTTC. It specifies CASSYLRGMGETQYF.

The gene calls are TRBV7-2 and TRBJ2-7; D might be TRBD1 (6 bases). V lost 4 bases, J lost 0 bases, and 13 bases lay in between. The CDR3 runs 15 residues. Germline-derived CDR1 and CDR2 are SGHTA and FQGNSA. CDR3 sequence: CASSSQGRSSYEQYF. CDR3 DNA: TGTGCCAGCAGCTCTCAGGGGCGGTCCTCCTACGAGCAGTACTTC. Variable domain in full (rest from reference TRBV7-2 and TRBJ2-7): GAGVSQSPSNKVTEKGKDVELRCDPISGHTALYWYRQSLGQGLEFLIYFQGNSAPDKSGLPSDRFSAERTGGSVSTLTIQRTQQEDSAVYLCASSSQGRSSYEQYFGPGTRLTVT.

V is TRBV11-3 and J is TRBJ2-1, with 12 bases fitting TRBD2. Trimming cost V 6 bases and J 7 bases; bases outside gene matches: 10. The CDR3 consists of 16 residues. Germline lookup yields CDR1 SGHNT and CDR2 YENEEA. In DNA form, the CDR3 reads TGTGCCAGCAGATCGACTAGCGGGGGACTCACTAATGAGCAGTTCTTC. This gives the protein CASRSTSGGLTNEQFF.

This clone appeared once. The chain employs TRBV9 and TRBJ2-1; 10 bases map to TRBD2. Losses at the gene ends were 4 bases for V and 6 bases for J; bases not matched to a gene: 10. The CDR3 length is 16 residues. Germline V gene data show CDR1 as SGDLS and CDR2 as YYNGEE. CDR3 DNA: TGTGCCAGCAGCCCTAGACTAGCGGGTTATGCCAATGAGCAGTTCTTC. Translation gives CASSPRLAGYANEQFF.

The genes are TRBV4-3 and TRBJ2-7; a weak D match, TRBD1 (6 bases). Germline V gives CDR1 LGHNA, CDR2 YSLEER. This CDR3 contains 13 residues. Trimming cost V 1 base and J 5 bases, with 9 bases left between them. The CDR3 spells CASSQVSGDEQYF. CDR3 coding DNA: TGCGCCAGCAGCCAAGTTTCAGGGGACGAGCAGTACTTC.

The table lists this clone with a few counts. The V and J genes are TRBV19 and TRBJ2-1; 10 positions match TRBD2. CDR3 size: 17 residues. Trimming at V came to 0 bases and at J to 9 bases, leaving 11 bases not matched to a gene. CDR1 is LNHDA and CDR2 is SQIVND in the germline V gene (reference sequence). The CDR3 DNA sequence: TGTGCCAGTAGTATAGATCTATTTAGCGGGGGGCTATCTGAGCAGTTCTTC. Encoded protein: CASSIDLFSGGLSEQFF.

This clone was seen just once. The junction departs from the called germline gene at one end, perhaps through a read error. The J gene is TRBJ2-5, the V gene TRBV7-7, with D perhaps TRBD2 (6 bases). The CDR3 length is 14 residues. Germline V gene data show CDR1 as SSHAT and CDR2 as FNYEAQ (reference sequence). In nucleotides, the CDR3 is TGTGCTAGCAGCCCACGGAGGGTAGGAGAGACCCAGTACTTC. Translation gives CASSPRRVGETQYF.

The genes are TRBV5-1 and TRBJ2-5, with a weak D call TRBD1 (6 bases). Trimming shortened V by 4 bases and J by 4 bases, and 20 bases separated the two germline ends. The germline CDR1 and CDR2 sequences are SGHRS and YFSETQ. The CDR3 loop spans 16 amino acids. The CDR3 sequence is CASSPGSLVGAETQYF. DNA of the CDR3: TGCGCCAGCAGCCCCGGTTCTTTGGTGGGGGCAGAGACCCAGTACTTC.

The chain recombines TRBV19 with TRBJ2-1; D is perhaps TRBD1 (6 bases). CDR3 length: 18 residues. CDR1 and CDR2 from the germline V gene are LNHDA and SQIVND (reference sequence). The V end lost 4 bases, the J end lost 0 bases, and 19 bases lay between the germline ends. CDR3 loop: CASSTYDRIQSSYNEQFF. DNA of the CDR3: TGTGCCAGTAGTACATACGACAGGATCCAAAGCTCCTACAATGAGCAGTTCTTC.

J is TRBJ2-7 and V is TRBV19; TRBD1 aligns across 8 bases. Trimming cost V 3 bases and J 5 bases; bases outside gene matches: 3. The CDR3 runs to 13 residues. Germline values: CDR1 LNHDA, CDR2 SQIVND (reference sequence). The CDR3 loop is CASSIGRGHEQYF. DNA for the CDR3: TGTGCCAGTAGTATTGGCAGGGGGCACGAGCAGTACTTC.

The V and J genes are TRBV18 and TRBJ2-3; 11 positions agree with TRBD2. CDR1 KGHSH and CDR2 LQKENI come from the germline V gene. The CDR3 is made up of 17 amino acids. V gave up 0 bases and J gave up 2 bases; unmatched junction bases: 4. CDR3 nucleotide sequence: TGTGCCAGCTCACCACCGTTACTAGCGGGAGACACAGATACGCAGTATTTT. It encodes CASSPPLLAGDTDTQYF.

This chain joins TRBV7-8 and TRBJ2-3, with D unresolved. This CDR3 comprises 15 residues. Germline values: CDR1 SGHVS, CDR2 FQNEAQ. Trimming removed 1 base from V and 4 bases from J, with 12 bases in between. CDR3 amino acids: CASSLVRLVSDTQYF. The CDR3 coding sequence is TGTGCCAGCAGCTTAGTTCGTCTAGTCTCAGATACGCAGTATTTT.

The chain has TRBV6-2 or TRBV6-3 and TRBJ2-3; D call uncertain. The germline V gene has CDR1 MNHEY and CDR2 SVGEGT. This CDR3 contains 14 residues. V was pared by 7 bases and J by 2 bases, with 13 bases between. The CDR3 DNA is TGTGCCAGCACCCCGGTACTCCACACAGATACGCAGTATTTT. It specifies CASTPVLHTDTQYF.

The J gene is TRBJ2-4, the V gene TRBV14, with D unresolved. The V end was cut by 4 bases, the J end by 1 base, with 11 bases between. Germline CDR1 and CDR2: SGHDN and FVKESK. The CDR3 runs 15 residues. CDR3 sequence (DNA): TGTGCCAGCAGCCCTACCGGGTCTGCCAAAAACATTCAGTACTTC. This gives the protein CASSPTGSAKNIQYF.

The rearrangement joins TRBV27 to TRBJ2-7, with TRBD1 matching 10 bases. Per germline, CDR1 MNHEY and CDR2 SMNVEV (reference sequence). CDR3 length: 15 amino acids. J was trimmed by 2 bases and V by 6 bases; bases with no gene match: 7. CDR3 nucleotides: TGTGCCAGCAGGGACAGGGGGTCTTCTACCTACGAGCAGTACTTC. Protein product: CASRDRGSSTYEQYF.

The chain employs TRBV4-2 and TRBJ1-2; the match to TRBD1 covers 9 bases. The CDR3 has 12 residues. V lost 0 bases to trimming and J lost 13 bases; unmatched junction nucleotides: 3. Germline loops: CDR1 LGHNA, CDR2 YNFKEQ. The CDR3 coding sequence is TGTGCCAGCAGCCAAGAGGGACAGGGTGGCACCTTC. Its protein product is CASSQEGQGGTF.

The chain has TRBV6-1 and TRBJ1-1; D is unresolved. Trimming cost V 0 bases and J 0 bases, with 8 bases left between them. Per germline, CDR1 MNHNS and CDR2 SASEGT. This CDR3 is 15 amino acids long. The CDR3 DNA is TGTGCCAGCAGTGAAGCAGTCGGGTTGAACACTGAAGCTTTCTTT. Translating gives CASSEAVGLNTEAFF.

The chain has TRBV27 and TRBJ2-2; D not resolved. The V gene's germline CDR1 is MNHEY and CDR2 SMNVEV (reference sequence). CDR3 length: 15 residues. Between the trimmed V and J ends, which lost 2 bases and 5 bases, there was a span of 12 bases. CDR3: CASSLTVERTGELFF. As DNA, the CDR3 is TGTGCCAGCAGTTTAACTGTTGAGAGAACCGGGGAGCTGTTTTTT.

The chain's CDR3 is CASSPSGSGYGYTF. As DNA, the CDR3 is TGTGCCAGCTCACCGTCCGGTTCGGGCTATGGCTACACCTTC. The chain employs TRBV18 and TRBJ1-2; D is uncertain. Germline V gene sequence: CDR1 KGHSH, CDR2 LQKENI. Trimming left V 3 bases short and J 4 bases short, with 12 bases between. The CDR3 is 14 amino acids.

The CDR3, as DNA: TGTGCCAGCAGCTTAGATAGCGGGAGAGGTTGGGAGACCCAGTACTTC. It encodes CASSLDSGRGWETQYF. The gene calls are TRBV7-2 and TRBJ2-5; 9 bases are shared with TRBD2. In germline, CDR1 is SGHTA, CDR2 FQGNSA. The length of the CDR3 is 16 residues. Unmatched junction bases numbered 8, after V lost 1 base and J lost 5 bases.

The chain uses TRBV30 and TRBJ1-5; 11 nucleotides align to TRBD1. The J segment lost 5 bases and the V segment lost 2 bases, leaving 2 bases of the junction unmatched. This CDR3 is 14 amino acids long. Germline CDR1 and CDR2: GTSNPN and SVGIG (reference sequence). CDR3: CAWSRTGGYQPQHF. CDR3 coding DNA: TGTGCCTGGAGTAGGACAGGGGGCTATCAGCCCCAGCATTTT.

J is TRBJ2-3 and V is TRBV4-2; 10 bases fit TRBD2. J gave up 1 base and V 1 base, and 5 bases lay outside the gene matches. The CDR3 is 17 residues long. In germline, CDR1 is LGHNA, CDR2 YNFKEQ. In nucleotides, the CDR3 is TGTGCCAGCAGCCAAGGGGGACTAGCGAAAGGCACAGATACGCAGTATTTT. Translation: CASSQGGLAKGTDTQYF.

The chain uses TRBV4-2 and TRBJ2-7; tentatively, D is TRBD1 (6 bases). This CDR3 spans 14 amino acids. The V gene's germline CDR1 is LGHNA and CDR2 YNFKEQ. The V gene lost 1 base and the J gene lost 5 bases, with 12 bases spanning the gap. The CDR3 nucleotides read TGTGCCAGCAGCCAAGGGGCCCACAGGGACGAGCAGTACTTC. It yields the protein CASSQGAHRDEQYF.

A word on this clone: Different DNA sequences within this sample yield the same CDR3. The chain links TRBV9 to TRBJ1-1, with no clear D. V lost 0 bases and J lost 1, with 7 bases in between. CDR1 and CDR2 from the germline V gene are SGDLS and YYNGEE. The CDR3 has 14 residues. DNA of the CDR3: TGTGCCAGCAGCGTAGTCACCGGGAACACTGAAGCTTTCTTT. Translated, it gives CASSVVTGNTEAFF.

The chain joins TRBV20-1 to TRBJ2-5, with 9 bases that match TRBD2. CDR3 length: 17 amino acids. Trimming removed 3 bases from V and 2 bases from J; junction bases left unmatched: 13. Germline CDR1 DFQATT, CDR2 SNEGSKA (reference sequence). CDR3: CSASRILSGRGQETQYF. CDR3 sequence (DNA): TGCAGTGCTAGTAGGATTCTTAGCGGGAGAGGACAAGAGACCCAGTACTTC.